One and the same sample provided the 29 T cell receptor beta chains below, sequenced in a study of T cells in Graves' hyperthyroidism and ophthalmopathy. RNA transcripts served as the template for amplifying TCR beta CDR3 regions. In the first-round RT-PCR of the TCR CDR3, the HTBI primer set was used. TCRdb ran MiXCR on the multiplex PCR reads and lists one entry per CDR3 protein. This table has around 700,000 distinct CDR3 sequences, roughly 32% appearing once. The sequenced material came from blood. These receptors were taken from a woman aged 40 to 50 with Graves' hyperthyroidism.

V gene TRBV7-9 combines with J gene TRBJ2-7; 11 bases are a match to TRBD2. The J call may not be correct, given that the DNA end is closer to TRBJ2-1. This CDR3 region has 16 residues. CDR1 and CDR2 (germline): SEHNR, FQNEAQ (reference sequence). The CDR3 coding sequence is TGTGCCAGCAGCTTAGTCGTGACTAGCGGGATGTATGAGCAGTTCTTC. It translates to CASSLVVTSGMYEQFF.

The rearrangement joins TRBV7-2 to TRBJ1-4, with 7 bases fitting TRBD1. The J segment lost 5 bases and the V segment lost 2 bases, leaving 5 bases of the junction unmatched. From germline, CDR1 is SGHTA and CDR2 FQGNSA. The CDR3 spans 15 residues. CDR3 bases: TGTGCCAGCAGCTTATCGGGACAGCCAAATGAAAAACTGTTTTTT. Translated: CASSLSGQPNEKLFF.

For this clonotype: Being one base from a much bigger clone, this may be a read error. The chain joins TRBV7-2 to TRBJ2-7, with a tentative D call TRBD1 (6 bases). The germline V gene has CDR1 SGHTA and CDR2 FQGNSA. This CDR3 has 14 residues. The CDR3 reads CTSSREGGTYEQYF. The CDR3 coding sequence is TGCACCAGCAGCCGAGAAGGGGGAACTTACGAGCAGTACTTC.

In its sample, this clonotype was seen a few times. J is TRBJ2-5 and V is TRBV6-1, with D possibly TRBD2 on 7 matching bases. Germline lookup yields CDR1 MNHNS and CDR2 SASEGT. V lost 5 bases to trimming and J lost 0 bases, with 16 bases between them. CDR3 size: 16 residues. CDR3 bases: TGTGCCAGCAGTTACGCGGGGGCCGGCAACCAAGAGACCCAGTACTTC. It specifies CASSYAGAGNQETQYF.

This clonotype was seen just once. One end of the junction varies from germline; a read error may be responsible. This sequence joins TRBV5-1 and TRBJ2-2; tentative D call: TRBD2 (6 bases). Germline CDR1 and CDR2: SGHRS and YFSETQ. The CDR3 contains 13 residues. The CDR3 reads CASSQSGRGELVF. The CDR3 DNA is TGCGCCAGCAGCCAATCGGGGCGCGGGGAGCTGGTTTTT.

CDR3 residues: CAISPEGGYDEQFF. The CDR3 DNA follows: TGTGCCATCAGCCCCGAGGGGGGATACGATGAGCAGTTCTTC. This chain links TRBV10-3 with TRBJ2-7, with D perhaps matching TRBD1 or TRBD2 (6 bases each). The J call may be wrong; the DNA end is better matched by TRBJ2-1. This CDR3 spans 14 amino acids. The germline CDR1 and CDR2 sequences are ENHRY and SYGVKD.

This clonotype was picked up many times. The chain is built from TRBV11-1 and TRBJ1-6; a possible D gene is TRBD1 (6 bases). This CDR3 comprises 14 residues. Germline V lookup: CDR1 SGHAT, CDR2 FQDESV (reference sequence). V lost 5 bases to trimming and J lost 6 bases, with 11 bases between them. This CDR3 is CASSATGRNSPLHF. The CDR3, as DNA: TGTGCCAGCAGCGCGACAGGACGTAATTCACCCCTCCACTTT. The full variable domain, in which reference TRBV11-1 and TRBJ1-6 provide the parts outside the CDR3, is EAEVAQSPRYKITEKSQAVAFWCDPISGHATLYWYRQILGQGPELLVQFQDESVVDDSQLPKDRFSAERLKGVDSTLKIQPAELGDSAMYLCASSATGRNSPLHFGNGTRLTVT.

In its sample, this clonotype was seen many times. V and J are TRBV24-1 and TRBJ1-2; 9 bases are shared with TRBD1. V trimming: 3 bases; J trimming: 8 bases; junction bases outside the gene matches: 6. Per the germline V gene, CDR1 is KGHDR and CDR2 is SFDVKD. The CDR3 loop spans 14 amino acids. The CDR3 DNA sequence: TGTGCCACCAGTGATCAACAGGGGGCCGGCGGCTACACCTTC. The encoded protein is CATSDQQGAGGYTF.

The V and J genes are TRBV7-2 and TRBJ2-7, with a tentative D call TRBD2 (5 bases). The CDR3 is made up of 14 amino acids. The V gene lost 4 bases and the J gene lost 0 bases, with 10 bases spanning the gap. CDR1 is SGHTA and CDR2 is FQGNSA in the germline V gene. As DNA, the CDR3 is TGTGCCAGCAGCTCCCGGGGTCACTCCTACGAGCAGTACTTC. It translates to CASSSRGHSYEQYF. The full variable domain, completed using reference TRBV7-2 and TRBJ2-7, is GAGVSQSPSNKVTEKGKDVELRCDPISGHTALYWYRQSLGQGLEFLIYFQGNSAPDKSGLPSDRFSAERTGGSVSTLTIQRTQQEDSAVYLCASSSRGHSYEQYFGPGTRLTVT.

This clonotype has more than one count but fewer than ten. At one end, the junction sequence differs from germline, possibly due to a read error. The J gene is TRBJ2-2, the V gene TRBV10-3; D is perhaps TRBD1 (6 bases). The CDR3 extends over 16 amino acids. CDR1 and CDR2 (germline): ENHRY, SYGVKD. The CDR3 sequence is CASSFDRNSNTGELFF. CDR3 sequence (DNA): TGTGCCAGCAGTTTCGACAGGAACTCTAACACCGGGGAGCTGTTTTTT.

This clonotype has ten or more counts. CDR3 bases: TGTGCCAGCAGTGGGAATCAGCCCCAGCATTTT. This translates into CASSGNQPQHF. The genes are TRBV6-5 and TRBJ1-5; D not resolved. This CDR3 is built from 11 residues. Germline CDR1 is MNHEY and CDR2 is SVGAGI. Deletions cut 5 bases from V and 4 bases from J, with 3 bases between.

The CDR3: CASSVKLFF. The CDR3 nucleotides are TGTGCCAGCAGCGTAAAACTGTTTTTT. The genes are TRBV7-9 and TRBJ1-4, with no clear D. CDR3 size: 9 residues. The germline V gene encodes CDR1 SEHNR and CDR2 FQNEAQ (reference sequence). Deletions cut 5 bases from V and 10 bases from J, with 2 bases between.

The genes are TRBV7-2 and TRBJ2-1, with TRBD2 identical over 7 bases. The germline gives CDR1 SGHTA, CDR2 FQGNSA. V was clipped by 6 bases and J by 7 bases; unmatched bases: 6. CDR3 size: 13 residues. CDR3 bases: TGTGCCAGCAGGGTCAGCGGGGATAATGAGCAGTTCTTC. Amino acids: CASRVSGDNEQFF. Variable domain in full (rest from reference TRBV7-2 and TRBJ2-1): GAGVSQSPSNKVTEKGKDVELRCDPISGHTALYWYRQSLGQGLEFLIYFQGNSAPDKSGLPSDRFSAERTGGSVSTLTIQRTQQEDSAVYLCASRVSGDNEQFFGPGTRLTVL.

This clonotype was seen many times. The chain employs TRBV6-2 or TRBV6-3 and TRBJ1-1, with 8 bases fitting TRBD1. CDR3 length equals 13 residues. Germline CDR1 is MNHEY and CDR2 is SVGEGT. The ends lost 6 bases at V and 11 bases at J; junction bases unmatched: 11. The CDR3 protein is CASRQDRAGRAFF. The CDR3 DNA reads as TGTGCCAGCAGACAGGACAGGGCCGGGCGTGCTTTCTTT.

This clonotype was recorded a few times. This chain uses TRBV29-1 with TRBJ2-7; D is uncertain. Per the germline V gene, CDR1 is SQVTM and CDR2 is ANQGSEA. The V and J ends lost 4 bases and 8 bases respectively, with 9 bases between them. The CDR3 spans 10 residues. The CDR3 DNA is TGCAGCGTTGGGTCAGATCAGCAGTACTTC. This translates into CSVGSDQQYF.

This clonotype has ten or more counts. The chain combines TRBV10-3 with TRBJ1-2; TRBD1 matches 7 bases. The CDR3 length is 14 residues. CDR1 and CDR2 (germline): ENHRY, SYGVKD. The V gene end was trimmed by 4 bases and the J gene end by 4 bases; junction bases not matched to a gene: 6. The CDR3 DNA is TGTGCCATCAGTGGTGACAGGGAGGGCTATGGCTACACCTTC. As protein: CAISGDREGYGYTF.

The chain uses TRBV27 and TRBJ1-6, with D perhaps matching TRBD1 (5 bases). The CDR3 has 14 residues. V was clipped by 2 bases and J by 6 bases, with 8 bases between them. Germline CDR1 is MNHEY and CDR2 is SMNVEV (reference sequence). CDR3 DNA: TGTGCCAGCAGTTTAGACAGTTTTAATTCACCCCTCCACTTT. It translates to CASSLDSFNSPLHF.

This chain connects TRBV12-3 or TRBV12-4 to TRBJ1-1, with TRBD1 matching over 8 bases. The CDR3 loop spans 14 amino acids. Trimming cost V 1 base and J 7 bases; bases outside gene matches: 5. The CDR3 sequence: CASSLGAGGNEAFF. For the CDR3, the DNA is TGTGCCAGCAGTTTAGGGGCAGGGGGCAATGAAGCTTTCTTT.

This clonotype was observed a handful of times. The gene calls are TRBV20-1 and TRBJ1-5; weak D call: TRBD1 (6 bases). The CDR3 runs to 15 residues. Trimming removed 1 base at V and 5 bases at J, with 15 bases between. The V gene's germline CDR1 is DFQATT and CDR2 SNEGSKA (reference sequence). CDR3 coding DNA: TGCAGTGCTAGAGTCGACGGTCAGGGGCATCAGCCCCAGCATTTT. This codes for CSARVDGQGHQPQHF.

The rearrangement uses TRBV20-1 and TRBJ1-3, with 9 bases fitting TRBD1. The CDR3 length is 15 residues. After removal of 6 bases from V and 4 bases from J, the junction contained 10 bases not matched to a gene. Germline V CDR1 and CDR2: DFQATT, SNEGSKA (reference sequence). CDR3 amino acids: CSATGQGVRGNTIYF. For the CDR3, the DNA is TGCAGTGCAACGGGACAGGGTGTGCGAGGAAACACCATATATTTT.

A few counts support this clonotype. The rearrangement joins TRBV5-6 to TRBJ1-2; the match to TRBD1 covers 7 bases. J was trimmed by 4 bases and V by 3 bases; bases with no gene match: 12. The CDR3 runs 16 residues. Germline CDR1 reads SGHDT; CDR2 reads YYEEEE. CDR3 coding DNA: TGTGCCAGCAGCTCCAATATTGGGACAGCAAGCTATGGCTACACCTTC. This sequence encodes CASSSNIGTASYGYTF.

CDR3 region: CASRGRLGNTEAFF. CDR3 in DNA: TGCGCCAGCAGGGGACGGCTTGGGAACACTGAAGCTTTCTTT. The chain carries TRBV5-1 and TRBJ1-1; D may be TRBD1 (5 bases). Germline CDR1 reads SGHRS; CDR2 reads YFSETQ. V lost 5 bases to trimming and J lost 1 base, with 12 bases between them. The CDR3 length is 14 residues.

This clonotype occurred many times. CDR3 amino acids: CASGDGVYGYTF. CDR3 coding DNA: TGTGCCAGCGGAGACGGGGTCTATGGCTACACCTTC. The chain links TRBV14 to TRBJ1-2; no reliable D call. Germline V lookup: CDR1 SGHDN, CDR2 FVKESK. There are 12 residues in the CDR3. The V end lost 8 bases, the J end lost 4 bases, and 11 bases lay between the germline ends.

With respect to this clonotype: The conserved phenylalanine or tryptophan normally closing the CDR3 is absent here, so this likely arose from a read error. No DNA is shown, since the ends of the CDR3 on it are uncertain; the CDR3 is the one TCRdb lists. The V and J genes are TRBV7-9 and TRBJ1-4. The length of the CDR3 is 11 amino acids, counting both ends. Germline loops: CDR1 SEHNR, CDR2 FQNEAQ (reference sequence). The CDR3 is CASSLGLRGGV.

This chain links TRBV7-8 with TRBJ2-2; TRBD2 might be the D (6 bases). Germline V gene lookup returns CDR1 SGHVS and CDR2 FQNEAQ. The V end was cut by 5 bases, the J end by 1 base, with 20 bases between. The CDR3 sequence is 18 residues long. The DNA of the CDR3 is TGTGCCAGCAGCCCCACTCCGGGGCGGGACCTGAACACCGGGGAGCTGTTTTTT. Translation: CASSPTPGRDLNTGELFF.

In regard to this clonotype: A much larger clone differs by one base, so this may be a read error. This chain connects TRBV11-3 to TRBJ2-5; possible D gene TRBD2, 6 bases. This CDR3 has 14 residues. Germline V lookup: CDR1 SGHNT, CDR2 YENEEA. The CDR3 loop is CASSFRGYQETRYF. CDR3 bases: TGTGCCAGCAGCTTCCGGGGGTACCAAGAGACCCGGTACTTC. Together with reference TRBV11-3 and TRBJ2-5, the CDR3 gives the full variable domain: EAGVVQSPRYKIIEKKQPVAFWCNPISGHNTLYWYLQNLGQGPELLIRYENEEAVDDSQLPKDRFSAERLKGVDSTLKIQPAELGDSAVYLCASSFRGYQETRYFGPGTRLLVL.

The CDR3 DNA reads as TGCAGTGCTAGCAACAGGGAAAAACTGTTTTTT. This gives the protein CSASNREKLFF. The rearrangement links TRBV20-1 to TRBJ1-4; D perhaps matches TRBD1 (5 bases). The germline V and J ends were trimmed by 3 bases and 8 bases, with 7 bases remaining between them. The V gene's germline CDR1 is DFQATT and CDR2 SNEGSKA (reference sequence). The CDR3 has 11 residues.

In the case of this clonotype: This CDR3 fails to terminate in the conserved phenylalanine or tryptophan, so it likely reflects a read error. It is unclear where the CDR3 begins or ends on the DNA, so no DNA is shown, and the CDR3 is as TCRdb lists it. The rearrangement joins TRBV7-8 to TRBJ2-6. The length of the CDR3 is 8 amino acids, counting both ends. CDR1 is SGHVS, CDR2 FQNEAQ, per germline. CDR3 protein: CASSPSTS.

This clonotype was seen ten or more times. This chain links TRBV5-1 with TRBJ2-7; either TRBD1 or TRBD2 may supply D (5 bases each). Trimming removed 4 bases from V and 7 bases from J, with 18 bases in between. The CDR3 has 14 amino acids. CDR1 and CDR2 (germline): SGHRS, YFSETQ. The CDR3 DNA follows: TGCGCCAGCAGCGGGGGATCATACACAGGAGAGCAGTACTTC. Translated: CASSGGSYTGEQYF.